Below are 13 T cell receptor beta chains sequenced from a single sample in a study of blood T cell repertoires in COVID-19 (dated by TCRdb to about 2020). The library was obtained by the immunoSEQ multiplex PCR assay. Sourced from immuneACCESS, this table was stored by TCRdb with only in-frame sequences that have V and J called. A share of the clones is absent; for the studies checked, an unresolved V gene accounts for under half, and the remainder has no known explanation. The sample profile shows tens of thousands of clones; more than 70% of them were found once. The ten largest clones take up approximately 23% of the sample. Specimen: peripheral blood. These receptors came from a woman older than 75 with acute or convalescent COVID-19.

The V and J genes are TRBV28 and TRBJ1-6, with D maybe TRBD1 (6 bases). Trimming removed 6 bases at V and 8 bases at J, with 8 bases between. This CDR3 has 12 residues. Germline CDR1 is MDHEN and CDR2 is SYDVKM. CDR3 sequence (DNA): TGTGCCAGCAGAACAGGGTATTCACCCCTCCACTTT. This encodes CASRTGYSPLHF.

V usage is TRBV25-1 and J usage is TRBJ2-1, with TRBD2 matching 9 bases. CDR1 and CDR2 (germline): MGHDK, SYGVNS. The CDR3 spans 16 residues. V gave up 2 bases and J gave up 3 bases; unmatched junction bases: 5. The CDR3 DNA sequence: TGTGCCAGCAGTGAAGGGGGGACTAGCTTCTACAATGAGCAGTTCTTC. Translating gives CASSEGGTSFYNEQFF.

The J gene is TRBJ1-2, the V gene TRBV20-1; D is perhaps TRBD1 (5 bases). The germline CDR1 and CDR2 sequences are DFQATT and SNEGSKA (reference sequence). V was pared by 3 bases and J by 8 bases, with 13 bases between. The CDR3 extends over 12 amino acids. CDR3 loop: CSASAGIIGYTF. DNA for the CDR3: TGCAGTGCTAGTGCAGGGATTATAGGCTACACCTTC.

J is TRBJ1-2 and V is TRBV5-1; 9 bases map to TRBD1. The J segment lost 4 bases and the V segment lost 0 bases, leaving 10 bases of the junction unmatched. The CDR3 totals 17 residues. From germline, CDR1 is SGHRS and CDR2 YFSETQ. CDR3 amino acids: CASSLAAGTGFFYGYTF. The CDR3, as DNA: TGCGCCAGCAGCTTGGCCGCCGGGACAGGGTTTTTCTATGGCTACACCTTC. Using reference TRBV5-1 and TRBJ1-2 for the parts outside the CDR3, the full variable domain is KAGVTQTPRYLIKTRGQQVTLSCSPISGHRSVSWYQQTPGQGLQFLFEYFSETQRNKGNFPGRFSGRQFSNSRSEMNVSTLELGDSALYLCASSLAAGTGFFYGYTFGSGTRLTVV.

This clone was found a few times. The genes are TRBV5-4 and TRBJ1-1; no firm D call. Germline CDR1 is SGHNT and CDR2 is YYREEE (reference sequence). The ends were cut back, 2 bases at V and 3 bases at J, with 8 bases in the middle. The CDR3 consists of 13 residues. The CDR3 reads CASSFVGDTEAFF. CDR3 nucleotide sequence: TGTGCCAGCAGCTTTGTCGGGGACACTGAAGCTTTCTTT. Full variable domain (outside the CDR3, taken from reference TRBV5-4 and TRBJ1-1): ETGVTQSPTHLIKTRGQQVTLRCSSQSGHNTVSWYQQALGQGPQFIFQYYREEENGRGNFPPRFSGLQFPNYSSELNVNALELDDSALYLCASSFVGDTEAFFGQGTRLTVV.

The chain couples TRBV15 to TRBJ1-1; 7 bases are a match to TRBD1. The CDR3 is 15 amino acids. V lost 3 bases, J lost 4 bases, and 8 bases stayed unmatched. CDR1 and CDR2 (germline): LNHNV, YYDKDF (reference sequence). The CDR3: CATSRGGGGVTEAFF. The CDR3 region has the DNA TGTGCCACCAGCAGGGGAGGAGGGGGCGTCACTGAAGCTTTCTTT.

The chain recombines TRBV5-6 with TRBJ2-7; D might be TRBD1 (6 bases). From germline, CDR1 is SGHDT and CDR2 YYEEEE. CDR3 length: 15 residues. V shed 4 bases and J shed 5 bases, with 19 bases lying between them. CDR3 DNA: TGTGCCAGCAGCACCGAAAACAGGGTGAGGAACGAGCAGTACGTC. Protein sequence: CASSTENRVRNEQYV.

Details on this clone: Other nucleotide sequences in the sample specify the same CDR3. The rearrangement joins TRBV10-2 to TRBJ1-2, with D possibly being TRBD1 (5 bases). Trimming took 4 bases from V and 7 from J, leaving 10 bases between them. Germline-derived CDR1 and CDR2 are WSHSY and SAAADI. The CDR3 consists of 12 residues. CDR3 residues: CASSGGQGGYTF. CDR3 DNA sequence: TGCGCCAGCAGTGGGGGTCAGGGTGGCTACACCTTC.

The rearrangement links TRBV7-6 to TRBJ1-2, with D maybe TRBD1 (6 bases). V dropped 5 bases and J dropped 2 bases, with 9 bases sitting between them. The CDR3 has 13 residues. Germline loops: CDR1 SGHVS, CDR2 FNYEAQ. The CDR3 sequence is CASSPTGNYGYTF. For the CDR3, the DNA is TGTGCCAGCAGCCCGACAGGAAACTATGGCTACACCTTC. Full variable domain (rest looked up from reference TRBV7-6 and TRBJ1-2): GAGVSQSPRYKVTKRGQDVALRCDPISGHVSLYWYRQALGQGPEFLTYFNYEAQQDKSGLPNDRFSAERPEGSISTLTIQRTEQRDSAMYRCASSPTGNYGYTFGSGTRLTVV.

The V gene is TRBV7-9, the J gene TRBJ1-2; weak D call: TRBD1 (6 bases). The germline gives CDR1 SEHNR, CDR2 FQNEAQ (reference sequence). CDR3 length: 15 residues. V was shortened by 5 bases and J by 8 bases, with 21 bases between the two germline ends. CDR3 nucleotide sequence: TGTGCCAGCAGCCCAGACAGGTCCCTAAAGGGGGGCTACACCTTC. It codes for CASSPDRSLKGGYTF. Using reference TRBV7-9 and TRBJ1-2 for the parts outside the CDR3, the full variable domain is DTGVSQNPRHKITKRGQNVTFRCDPISEHNRLYWYRQTLGQGPEFLTYFQNEAQLEKSRLLSDRFSAERPKGSFSTLEIQRTEQGDSAMYLCASSPDRSLKGGYTFGSGTRLTVV.

This clone was counted a few times. This chain connects TRBV7-6 to TRBJ2-1; a possible D gene is TRBD1 (7 bases). V lost 5 bases, J lost 7 bases, and 18 bases lay in between. Per germline, CDR1 SGHVS and CDR2 FNYEAQ. The CDR3 spans 15 residues. The CDR3 loop is CASSTGAGAGNEQFF. For the CDR3, the DNA is TGTGCCAGCAGCACAGGGGCCGGGGCGGGGAATGAGCAGTTCTTC.

The chain combines TRBV12-3 or TRBV12-4 with TRBJ2-1, with D possibly matching TRBD2 (5 bases). This CDR3 region has 12 residues. V lost 4 bases to trimming and J lost 7 bases, with 8 bases between them. The chain's CDR3 is CASSSERNEQFF. The CDR3 DNA sequence: TGTGCCAGCAGTTCAGAGCGGAATGAGCAGTTCTTC.

In its sample, this clone was seen many times. This rearrangement joins TRBV12-2 to TRBJ2-7; the table assigns TRBD2, which was not confirmed against the DNA. TRBV12-2 is a pseudogene. The CDR3 contains 13 residues. The chain's CDR3 is CASRPRLVYEQYV. The CDR3 DNA follows: TGTGCAAGTCGCCCCAGACTCGTCTACGAGCAGTACGTC.